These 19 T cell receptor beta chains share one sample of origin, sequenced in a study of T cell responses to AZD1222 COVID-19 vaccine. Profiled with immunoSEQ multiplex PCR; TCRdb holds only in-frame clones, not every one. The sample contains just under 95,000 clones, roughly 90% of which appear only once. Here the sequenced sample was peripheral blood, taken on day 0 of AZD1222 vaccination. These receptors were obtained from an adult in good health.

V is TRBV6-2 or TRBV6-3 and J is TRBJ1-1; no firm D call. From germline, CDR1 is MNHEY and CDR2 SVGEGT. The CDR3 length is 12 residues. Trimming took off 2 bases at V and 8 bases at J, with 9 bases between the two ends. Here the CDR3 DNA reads TGTGCCAGCAGTTACGACATTAGGGAAGCTTTCTTT. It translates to CASSYDIREAFF.

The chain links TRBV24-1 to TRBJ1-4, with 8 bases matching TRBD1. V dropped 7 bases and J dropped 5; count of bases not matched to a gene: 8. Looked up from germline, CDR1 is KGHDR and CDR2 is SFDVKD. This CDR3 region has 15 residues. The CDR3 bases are TGTGCCACCAGAGGTGGGACAGGAGAAAATGAAAAACTGTTTTTT. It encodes CATRGGTGENEKLFF.

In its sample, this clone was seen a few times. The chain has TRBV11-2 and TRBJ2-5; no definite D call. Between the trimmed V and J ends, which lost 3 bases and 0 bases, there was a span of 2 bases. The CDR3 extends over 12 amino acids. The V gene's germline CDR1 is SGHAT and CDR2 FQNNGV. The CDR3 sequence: CASSLNQETQYF. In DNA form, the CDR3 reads TGTGCCAGCAGCTTGAACCAAGAGACCCAGTACTTC.

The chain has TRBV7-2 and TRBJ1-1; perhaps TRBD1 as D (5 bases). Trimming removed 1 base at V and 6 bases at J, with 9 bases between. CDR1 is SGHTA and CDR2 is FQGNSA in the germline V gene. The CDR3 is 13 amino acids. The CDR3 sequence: CASSLEDKPEAFF. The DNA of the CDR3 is TGTGCCAGCAGCTTAGAGGACAAGCCTGAAGCTTTCTTT.

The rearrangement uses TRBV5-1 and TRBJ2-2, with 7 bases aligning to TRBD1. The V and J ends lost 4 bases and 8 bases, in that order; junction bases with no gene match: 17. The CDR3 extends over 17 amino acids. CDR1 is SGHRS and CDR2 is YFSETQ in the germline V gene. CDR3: CASSPDPPGTVFGELFF. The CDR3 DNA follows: TGCGCCAGCAGCCCGGACCCTCCCGGGACAGTCTTTGGGGAGCTGTTTTTT.

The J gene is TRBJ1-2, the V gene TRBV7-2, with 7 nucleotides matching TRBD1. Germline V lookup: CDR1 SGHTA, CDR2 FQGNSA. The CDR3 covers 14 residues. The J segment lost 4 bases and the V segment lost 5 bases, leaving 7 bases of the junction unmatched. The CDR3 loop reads CASSDKAGGYGYTF. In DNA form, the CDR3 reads TGTGCCAGCAGCGACAAGGCAGGGGGCTATGGCTACACCTTC.

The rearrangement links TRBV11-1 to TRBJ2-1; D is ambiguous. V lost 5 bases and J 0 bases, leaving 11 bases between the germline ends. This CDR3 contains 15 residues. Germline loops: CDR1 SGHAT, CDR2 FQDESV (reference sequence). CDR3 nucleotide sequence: TGTGCCAGCAGCCAATTACCAGACTCCTACAATGAGCAGTTCTTC. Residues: CASSQLPDSYNEQFF.

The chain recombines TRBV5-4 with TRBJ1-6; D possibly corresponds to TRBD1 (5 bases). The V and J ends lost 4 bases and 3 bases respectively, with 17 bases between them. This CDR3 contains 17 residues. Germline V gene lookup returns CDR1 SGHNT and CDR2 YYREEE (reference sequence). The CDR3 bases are TGTGCCAGCAGCGTGAAGCTCCAAGGGGTCTATAATTCACCCCTCCACTTT. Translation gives CASSVKLQGVYNSPLHF. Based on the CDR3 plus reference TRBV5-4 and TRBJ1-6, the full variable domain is ETGVTQSPTHLIKTRGQQVTLRCSSQSGHNTVSWYQQALGQGPQFIFQYYREEENGRGNFPPRFSGLQFPNYSSELNVNALELDDSALYLCASSVKLQGVYNSPLHFGNGTRLTVT.

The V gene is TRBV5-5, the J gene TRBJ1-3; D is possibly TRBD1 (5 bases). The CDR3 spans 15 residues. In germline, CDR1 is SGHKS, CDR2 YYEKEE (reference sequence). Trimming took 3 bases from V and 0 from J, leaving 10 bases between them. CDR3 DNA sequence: TGTGCCAGCAGCTCCGGGACGTTCTCTGGAAACACCATATATTTT. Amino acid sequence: CASSSGTFSGNTIYF.

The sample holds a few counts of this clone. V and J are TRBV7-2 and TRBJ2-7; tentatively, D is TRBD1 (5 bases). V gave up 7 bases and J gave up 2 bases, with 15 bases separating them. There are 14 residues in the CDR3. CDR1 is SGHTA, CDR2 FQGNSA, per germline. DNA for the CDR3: TGTGCCAGCACTCCGACAGCCGTTGCCTACGAGCAGTACTTC. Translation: CASTPTAVAYEQYF.

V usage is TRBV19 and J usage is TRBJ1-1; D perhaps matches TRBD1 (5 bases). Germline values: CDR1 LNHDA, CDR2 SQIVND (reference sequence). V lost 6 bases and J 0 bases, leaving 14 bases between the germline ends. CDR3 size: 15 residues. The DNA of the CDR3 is TGTGCCAGTAGGGGCTTAGGGACGGTGAACACTGAAGCTTTCTTT. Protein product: CASRGLGTVNTEAFF.

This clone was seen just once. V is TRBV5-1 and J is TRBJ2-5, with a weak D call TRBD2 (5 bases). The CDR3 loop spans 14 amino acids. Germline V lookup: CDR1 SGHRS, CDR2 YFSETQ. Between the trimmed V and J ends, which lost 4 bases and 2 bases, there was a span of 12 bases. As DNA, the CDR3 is TGCGCCAGCAGCAGAGAGGGTCGTCAAGAGACCCAGTACTTC. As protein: CASSREGRQETQYF. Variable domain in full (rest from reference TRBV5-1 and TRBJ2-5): KAGVTQTPRYLIKTRGQQVTLSCSPISGHRSVSWYQQTPGQGLQFLFEYFSETQRNKGNFPGRFSGRQFSNSRSEMNVSTLELGDSALYLCASSREGRQETQYFGPGTRLLVL.

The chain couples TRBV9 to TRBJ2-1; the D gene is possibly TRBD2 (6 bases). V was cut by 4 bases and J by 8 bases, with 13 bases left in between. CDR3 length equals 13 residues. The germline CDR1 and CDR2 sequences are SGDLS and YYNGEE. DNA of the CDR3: TGTGCCAGCAGCTCAAGAACGGGAGATGAGCAGTTCTTC. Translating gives CASSSRTGDEQFF.

The CDR3 is CASSSLTGVYGYTF. The CDR3, as DNA: TGTGCCAGCAGTTCCCTGACAGGGGTCTATGGCTACACCTTC. The V call is TRBV27, the J call TRBJ1-2; 8 bases match TRBD1. The CDR3 covers 14 residues. Germline CDR1 reads MNHEY; CDR2 reads SMNVEV (reference sequence). V was pared by 4 bases and J by 4 bases, with 5 bases of the junction left unmatched.

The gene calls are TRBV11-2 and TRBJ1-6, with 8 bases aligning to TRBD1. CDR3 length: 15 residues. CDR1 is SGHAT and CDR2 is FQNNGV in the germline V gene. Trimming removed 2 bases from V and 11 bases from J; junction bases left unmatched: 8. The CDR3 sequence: CASSLMSGGGPPLHF. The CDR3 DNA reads TGTGCCAGCAGCTTAATGTCAGGGGGCGGTCCACCCCTCCACTTT.

The CDR3 DNA is TGTGCCAGCAACCCGACAGGGGGCCCCTACGAGCAGTACTTC. It is translated as CASNPTGGPYEQYF. This rearrangement joins TRBV9 to TRBJ2-7, with 10 nucleotides matching TRBD1. The junction had 5 bases not matched to a gene; V was cut back by 6 bases and J by 2 bases. The CDR3 has 14 amino acids. Per germline, CDR1 SGDLS and CDR2 YYNGEE.

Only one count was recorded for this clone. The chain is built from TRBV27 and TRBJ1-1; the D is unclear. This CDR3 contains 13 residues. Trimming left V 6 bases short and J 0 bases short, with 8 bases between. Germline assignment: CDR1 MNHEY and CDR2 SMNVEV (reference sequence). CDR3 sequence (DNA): TGTGCCAGCAGGTTAGCCGTGAACACTGAAGCTTTCTTT. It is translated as CASRLAVNTEAFF.

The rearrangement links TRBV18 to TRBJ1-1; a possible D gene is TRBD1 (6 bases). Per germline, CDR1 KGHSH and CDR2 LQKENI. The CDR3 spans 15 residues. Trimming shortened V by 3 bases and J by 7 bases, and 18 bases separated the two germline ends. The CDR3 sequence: CASSPLGAGENEAFF. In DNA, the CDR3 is TGTGCCAGCTCACCCCTGGGGGCAGGGGAAAATGAAGCTTTCTTT.

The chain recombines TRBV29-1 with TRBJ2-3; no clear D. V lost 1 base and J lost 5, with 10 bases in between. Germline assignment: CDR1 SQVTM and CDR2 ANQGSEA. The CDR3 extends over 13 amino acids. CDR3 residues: CSVEGPARDTQYF. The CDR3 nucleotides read TGCAGCGTTGAAGGCCCGGCGAGAGATACGCAGTATTTT.